Below, one T cell receptor (beta chain) is given with its context. Its antigen is not known. This sample was taken from a study of graft-versus-host responses after intestinal transplantation. Whole-study context: Among the recipients, transplants were multivisceral, liver-intestinal, or isolated intestinal. Notes on the study in general: In recipient marrow, GvH clones were found, and some appeared first in ileum or blood. Early post-transplant HvG declines were associated with peak circulating GvH clone levels.

This CDR3 contains 18 residues. Germline values: CDR1 SGHRS, CDR2 YFSETQ. Trimming removed 1 base from V and 0 bases from J; junction bases left unmatched: 8. Sequencing was performed with immunoSEQ multiplex PCR; in TCRdb, only in-frame clones are kept and a portion is missing. Among tens of thousands of clones, roughly nine tenths were seen once, and the ten largest hold about 5.1%. This receptor was taken from a human patient who received an intestinal transplant, so some T cells may come from the graft donor. The input for sequencing was PBMCs, taken more than 62 days after intestinal transplantation. V gene TRBV5-1 combines with J gene TRBJ2-1; TRBD2 matches 9 bases. CDR3 sequence (DNA): TGCGCCAGCAGCTTGAGGGCTAGCGGGGTGAGCTCCTACAATGAGCAGTTCTTC. Translated: CASSLRASGVSSYNEQFF.